The rows below give T cell receptor beta chains drawn from one sample of a study of response to subunit inactivated influenza vaccine. Via MiXCR, TCRdb re-called the RT-PCR reads, giving one row per CDR3 protein. The sample lists 500,000 to 600,000 distinct CDR3 sequences; about 15% were seen once. Sequencing was performed on CD4+ T cells sorted from PBMCs, taken less than 30 months after vaccination. The receptors stem from a man aged 45 to 70 who received an inactivated influenza vaccine. Both conserved end residues are part of each CDR3. The D gene is left open where the match is weak. Expanded clones get a size class; other rows say once, few or many, or leave the size out.

.	12	.	TRBV5-5	TRBJ2-5	CASSTRDETQYF	TGTGCCAGCAGCACTCGGGATGAGACCCAGTACTTC
TRBD2	15	.	TRBV7-9	TRBJ2-1	CASSMGTSGVDEQFF	TGTGCCAGCAGCATGGGGACTAGCGGGGTGGATGAGCAGTTCTTC
TRBD2	16	many	TRBV20-1	TRBJ2-1	CSARSLAGGLYNEQFF	TGCAGTGCTAGATCCCTAGCGGGAGGGTTATACAATGAGCAGTTCTTC
.	11	.	TRBV14	TRBJ2-1	CASSQVQEQFF	TGTGCCAGCAGCCAGGTCCAGGAGCAGTTCTTC
.	15	.	TRBV7-2	TRBJ1-5	CASSLSRGLNQPQHF	TGTGCCAGCAGCTTGAGTCGGGGGCTCAATCAGCCCCAGCATTTT
TRBD1	14	.	TRBV20-1	TRBJ1-4	CSAGDRDLIEKLFF	TGCAGTGCTGGCGACAGGGACCTAATAGAAAAACTGTTTTTT
TRBD1	19	few	TRBV4-2	TRBJ2-6	CASSQTYRGFGSGANVLTF	TGTGCCAGCAGCCAGACCTACAGGGGTTTTGGCTCCGGGGCCAACGTCCTGACTTTC
TRBD1	14	.	TRBV28	TRBJ1-4	CASRTGGMGEKLFF	TGTGCCAGCAGAACAGGGGGCATGGGAGAAAAACTGTTTTTT
.	13	many	TRBV5-1	TRBJ1-2	CASTAGVNYGYTF	TGCGCCAGCACCGCAGGGGTTAACTATGGCTACACCTTC
TRBD2	14	few	TRBV20-1	TRBJ2-5	CSARDFDSGETQYF	TGCAGTGCTAGAGATTTTGATAGCGGGGAGACCCAGTACTTC
.	14	few	TRBV15	TRBJ2-1	CATSRENLEGEQFF	TGTGCCACCAGCAGAGAGAATTTAGAGGGTGAGCAGTTCTTC
.	13	few	TRBV12-3/TRBV12-4	TRBJ1-2	CASSLVEKNGYTF	TGTGCCAGCAGTTTGGTCGAGAAGAATGGCTACACCTTC
.	14	many	TRBV20-1	TRBJ2-1	CSATTGVSYNEQFF	TGCAGTGCAACGACAGGCGTATCCTACAATGAGCAGTTCTTC
TRBD1	15	few	TRBV5-6	TRBJ1-2	CASSLIQGNVKGYTF	TGTGCCAGCAGCTTGATACAGGGGAATGTCAAAGGCTACACCTTC
TRBD2	13	.	TRBV29-1	TRBJ2-5	CSVGGGVLETQYF	TGCAGCGTTGGGGGGGGAGTGCTGGAGACCCAGTACTTC